This T cell receptor (beta chain) was obtained from a study of identical twins. Study results and limitations: Twins shared out-of-frame alpha sequences with excess low generation probability. While abundant cord blood beta clonotypes carried fewer insertions, memory repertoires showed no such pattern.

CDR3 size: 17 residues. Germline V lookup: CDR1 SGHRS, CDR2 YFSETQ. V shed 5 bases, J shed 4 bases, and the junction held 11 bases outside the gene matches. TCRdb itself ran the 5' RACE reads through MiXCR, one entry per CDR3 protein. In the table there are fewer than 450,000 distinct CDR3 sequences, approximately 9.1% of which are singletons. The table lists this clonotype with many counts. The antigen is undetermined. The sequenced sample was naive T cells sorted from blood. The J gene is TRBJ2-2, the V gene TRBV5-1, with 10 bases that match TRBD2. The source of this sequence is a woman in her forties or fifties in good health. The CDR3 sequence: CASSSGLAARPTGELFF. The CDR3 DNA sequence: TGCGCCAGCAGTTCCGGACTAGCGGCAAGACCCACCGGGGAGCTGTTTTTT. Full variable domain (missing parts from reference TRBV5-1 and TRBJ2-2): KAGVTQTPRYLIKTRGQQVTLSCSPISGHRSVSWYQQTPGQGLQFLFEYFSETQRNKGNFPGRFSGRQFSNSRSEMNVSTLELGDSALYLCASSSGLAARPTGELFFGEGSRLTVL.